The present TCR beta chain was sequenced within a study of beta chain features in type 1 diabetes. Germline-derived CDR1 and CDR2 are LNHDA and SQIVND (reference sequence). CDR3 length: 12 amino acids. The ends were cut back, 4 bases at V and 3 bases at J, with 6 bases in the middle. The table lists this clone with a few counts. As yet, its antigen is unknown. The sample carries other DNA sequences with the same CDR3. Every isolated RNA sample was fully reverse transcribed, so sequencing captured expressed TCRB transcripts. Sequenced by immunoSEQ multiplex PCR; TCRdb stores in-frame clones only, minus some. The sample lists about 710,000 clones; about an eighth were seen once. The study's findings and limits: A closer apparent resemblance between naive, central memory and Treg TCRB repertoires was seen in patients than in healthy donors. Across all four CD4+ subsets, people with type 1 diabetes showed modestly shorter TCRB CDR3s. PCR might show a preference for shorter templates, equally across patients and controls.

This TCR was recovered from a man between 18 and 29 years old with type 1 diabetes. Sequenced sample: naive CD4+ T cells from blood. The chain joins TRBV19 to TRBJ1-1; D unresolved. The CDR3 region is CASSSGYTEAFF. In nucleotides, the CDR3 is TGTGCCAGTAGTAGCGGATACACTGAAGCTTTCTTT.